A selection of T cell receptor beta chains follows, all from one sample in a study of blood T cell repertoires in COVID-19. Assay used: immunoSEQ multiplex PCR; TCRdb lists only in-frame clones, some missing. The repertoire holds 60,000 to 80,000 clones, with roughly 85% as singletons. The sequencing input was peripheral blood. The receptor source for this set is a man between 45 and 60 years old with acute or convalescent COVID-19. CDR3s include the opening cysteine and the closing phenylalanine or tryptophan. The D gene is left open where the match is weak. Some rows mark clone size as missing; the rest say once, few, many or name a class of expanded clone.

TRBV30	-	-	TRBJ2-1	CAWSRSLDEQFF	TGTGCCTGGAGTAGGAGTTTGGATGAGCAGTTCTTC
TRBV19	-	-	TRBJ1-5	CASSIRQGTISQPQHF	TGTGCCAGTAGTATCCGGCAGGGGACGATCAGTCAGCCCCAGCATTTT
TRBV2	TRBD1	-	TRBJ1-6	CASSLDRDSPLHF	TGTGCCAGCAGCCTCGACAGGGATTCACCCCTCCACTTT
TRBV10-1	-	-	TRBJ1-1	CASSLDRSTEAFF	TGCGCCAGCAGCCTAGACAGGTCTACTGAAGCTTTCTTT
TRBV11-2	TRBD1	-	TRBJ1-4	CASSLGGDSEKLFF	TGTGCCAGCAGCTTAGGAGGGGACAGTGAAAAACTGTTTTTT
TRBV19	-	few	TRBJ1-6	CASSGTNSYNSPLHF	TGTGCCAGTAGCGGGACAAACTCCTATAATTCACCCCTCCACTTT
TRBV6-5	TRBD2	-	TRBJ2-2	CASSYLDVAGTGELFF	TGTGCCAGCAGTTACCTCGACGTAGCGGGAACCGGGGAGCTGTTTTTT
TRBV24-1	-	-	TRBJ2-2	CATSDQTGNTGELFF	TGTGCCACCAGTGATCAGACAGGGAACACCGGGGAGCTGTTTTTT
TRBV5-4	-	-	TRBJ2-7	CASSFEGWEQYF	TGTGCCAGCAGCTTTGAGGGATGGGAGCAGTACTTC
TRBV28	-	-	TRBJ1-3	CASSRSRAGNTIYF	TGTGCCAGCAGTCGCAGCAGGGCTGGAAACACCATATATTTT
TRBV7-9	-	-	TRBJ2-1	CASSIMQRLEQFF	TGTGCCAGCAGCATTATGCAGCGTCTAGAGCAGTTCTTC
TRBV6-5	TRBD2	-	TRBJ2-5	CASSMGGSQETQYF	TGTGCCAGCAGTATGGGGGGGTCCCAAGAGACCCAGTACTTC
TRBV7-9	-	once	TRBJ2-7	CASSLSGYEQYF	TGTGCCAGCAGCTTATCGGGATACGAGCAGTACTTC
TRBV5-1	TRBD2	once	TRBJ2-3	CASSPEARGGTDTQYF	TGCGCCAGCAGCCCCGAGGCGCGGGGGGGCACAGATACGCAGTATTTT
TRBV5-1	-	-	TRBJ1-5	CASSLGAGQPQHF	TGCGCCAGCAGCTTGGGTGCGGGTCAGCCCCAGCATTTT
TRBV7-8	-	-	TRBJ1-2	CASSLGHNAYGYTF	TGTGCCAGCAGCTTAGGACATAATGCCTATGGCTACACCTTC
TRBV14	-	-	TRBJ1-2	CASSQERGGGYTF	TGTGCCAGCAGCCAAGAAAGGGGAGGCGGCTACACCTTC
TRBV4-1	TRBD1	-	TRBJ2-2	CASSQEQGVRYTGELFF	TGCGCCAGCAGCCAGGAACAGGGGGTTAGGTACACCGGGGAGCTGTTTTTT
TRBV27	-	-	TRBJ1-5	CASSSPIGPNRDQPQHF	TGTGCCAGCAGTAGCCCCATAGGACCCAACAGGGACCAGCCCCAGCATTTT
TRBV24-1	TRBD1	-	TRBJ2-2	CATSALDRGRAAGELFF	TGTGCCACCAGTGCCCTGGACAGGGGGCGAGCGGCCGGGGAGCTGTTTTTT
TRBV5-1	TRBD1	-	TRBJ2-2	CASSWGQGDTGELFF	TGCGCCAGCAGCTGGGGACAGGGCGACACCGGGGAGCTGTTTTTT
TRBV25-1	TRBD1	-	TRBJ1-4	CASRMTGEDEKLFF	TGTGCCAGCAGGATGACAGGGGAGGATGAAAAACTGTTTTTT
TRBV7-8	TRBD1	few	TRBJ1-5	CASSLDGTGHPQPQHF	TGTGCCAGCAGCTTAGATGGGACAGGGCACCCTCAGCCCCAGCATTTT
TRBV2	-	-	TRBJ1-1	CASSPAGNTEAFF	TGTGCCAGCAGTCCGGCAGGGAACACTGAAGCTTTCTTT
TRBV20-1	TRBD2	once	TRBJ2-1	CSASRGTSADNEQFF	TGCAGTGCTAGTAGGGGGACTAGCGCCGACAATGAGCAGTTCTTC
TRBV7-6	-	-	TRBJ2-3	CASSLGRGASTDTQYF	TGTGCCAGCAGCTTGGGGCGCGGGGCCAGCACAGATACGCAGTATTTT
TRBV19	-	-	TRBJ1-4	CASSTFAGSEKLFF	TGTGCCAGTAGTACCTTCGCGGGGTCTGAAAAACTGTTTTTT
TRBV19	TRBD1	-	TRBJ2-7	CASRRDRGLQYF	TGTGCCAGTAGGAGGGACAGGGGGTTGCAGTACTTC
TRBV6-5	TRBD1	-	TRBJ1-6	CASSYDQTGLNSPLHF	TGTGCCAGCAGTTACGACCAGACAGGGTTGAATTCACCCCTCCACTTT
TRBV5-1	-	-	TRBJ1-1	CASSLVGTTNTEAFF	TGCGCCAGCAGCTTGGTTGGGACAACTAACACTGAAGCTTTCTTT
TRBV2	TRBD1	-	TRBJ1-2	CASSARGLVNYGYTF	TGTGCCAGCAGTGCCAGGGGGCTGGTCAACTATGGCTACACCTTC
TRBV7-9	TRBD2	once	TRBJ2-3	CASSLAPGQAGEVTDTQYF	TGTGCCAGCAGCTTAGCGCCGGGTCAAGCGGGGGAAGTCACAGATACGCAGTATTTT
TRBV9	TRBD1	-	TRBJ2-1	CASSVVQGEVNEQFF	TGTGCCAGCAGCGTAGTACAGGGGGAGGTGAATGAGCAGTTCTTC
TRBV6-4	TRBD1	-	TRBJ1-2	CASSRTGSDLNGYTF	TGTGCCAGCAGTCGGACAGGGTCGGATTTAAATGGCTACACCTTC
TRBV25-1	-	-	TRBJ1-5	CASSRMGGCCQPQHF	TGTGCCAGCAGCAGAATGGGAGGTTGCTGTCAACCCCAGCATTTT
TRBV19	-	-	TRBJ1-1	CASSIGRGANTEAFF	TGTGCCAGTAGTATAGGGAGGGGCGCGAACACTGAAGCTTTCTTT
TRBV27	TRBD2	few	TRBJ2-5	CASSSKTSGIETQYF	TGTGCCAGCAGTTCTAAGACTAGCGGTATAGAGACCCAGTACTTC
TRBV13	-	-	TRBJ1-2	CASSLEGRAYYGYTF	TGTGCCAGCAGCTTAGAGGGCAGGGCGTACTATGGCTACACCTTC
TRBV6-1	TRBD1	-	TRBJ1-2	CASSEARTGAGYTF	TGTGCCAGCAGTGAAGCCCGGACAGGGGCCGGCTACACCTTC
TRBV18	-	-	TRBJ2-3	CASSPLLSGANTDTQYF	TGTGCCAGCTCACCACTCCTAAGCGGCGCCAACACAGATACGCAGTATTTT
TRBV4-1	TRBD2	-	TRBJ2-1	CASSPQSGGSTHPGNEQFF	TGCGCCAGCAGCCCCCAGAGCGGGGGGAGCACCCACCCTGGCAATGAGCAGTTCTTC
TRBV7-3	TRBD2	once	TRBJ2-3	CASSSAGGSTDTQYF	TGTGCCAGCAGTTCAGCGGGGGGAAGCACAGATACGCAGTATTTT
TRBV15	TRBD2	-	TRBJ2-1	CATSRDWGGGINEQFF	TGTGCCACCAGCAGAGATTGGGGCGGGGGGATCAATGAGCAGTTCTTC
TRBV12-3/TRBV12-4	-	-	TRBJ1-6	CASSPEPNSPLHF	TGTGCCAGCAGTCCGGAGCCTAATTCACCCCTCCACTTT
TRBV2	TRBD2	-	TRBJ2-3	CASRLNPGLATDTQYF	TGTGCCAGCAGACTCAACCCGGGACTAGCGACAGATACGCAGTATTTT
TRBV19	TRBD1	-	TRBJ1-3	CASSRTGSSGNTIYF	TGTGCCAGTAGTCGGACAGGCAGCTCTGGAAACACCATATATTTT
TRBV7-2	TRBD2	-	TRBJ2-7	CASSFAGGGSYEQYF	TGTGCCAGCAGCTTCGCGGGGGGCGGCTCCTACGAGCAGTACTTC
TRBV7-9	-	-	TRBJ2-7	CASSWGVGEQYF	TGTGCCAGCAGCTGGGGGGTTGGTGAGCAGTACTTC